These T cell receptor beta chains were read from a single sample in a study of radiotherapy plus CTLA-4 blockade in lung cancer. The protocol was immunoSEQ multiplex PCR, while the TCRdb copy is restricted to in-frame clones and leaves out a portion. The sample lists approximately 38,000 clones, about 86% seen once, with around a fifth in the top ten. The sample was peripheral blood, taken from a patient treated with radiotherapy plus ipilimumab. The source of these receptors is a human donor with non-small cell lung cancer whose response to radiotherapy plus ipilimumab could not be evaluated. CDR3s include the opening cysteine and the closing phenylalanine or tryptophan. D genes are given only for firm matches. Size is stated for part of the rows, as once, few or many counts, or as a class when the clone is expanded.

clone_size: NA
j_call: TRBJ1-1
d_call: NA
v_call: TRBV5-1
cdr3_aa: CASSSTRTVPNTEAFF
cdr3_nt: TGCGCCAGCAGCTCCACAAGGACAGTTCCGAACACTGAAGCTTTCTTT

clone_size: NA
j_call: TRBJ2-2
d_call: TRBD1
v_call: TRBV5-1
cdr3_aa: CASSFSTGVGELFF
cdr3_nt: TGCGCCAGCAGCTTTAGCACAGGGGTCGGGGAGCTGTTTTTT

clone_size: NA
j_call: TRBJ2-7
d_call: TRBD2
v_call: TRBV7-2
cdr3_aa: CASSLPGLAVYEQYF
cdr3_nt: TGTGCCAGCAGCCTTCCGGGACTAGCGGTCTACGAGCAGTACTTC

clone_size: NA
j_call: TRBJ2-1
d_call: NA
v_call: TRBV21-1
cdr3_aa: CASRRSSGTIYNEQFF
cdr3_nt: TGTGCCAGCAGGAGGAGTAGCGGCACTATTTACAATGAGCAGTTCTTC

clone_size: few
j_call: TRBJ2-5
d_call: NA
v_call: TRBV7-9
cdr3_aa: CASSAGHPQETQYF
cdr3_nt: TGTGCCAGCAGCGCAGGACACCCCCAAGAGACCCAGTACTTC

clone_size: NA
j_call: TRBJ2-1
d_call: NA
v_call: TRBV9
cdr3_aa: CASSGASVTSYNEQFF
cdr3_nt: TGTGCCAGCAGCGGGGCTAGCGTTACCTCCTACAATGAGCAGTTCTTC

clone_size: NA
j_call: TRBJ1-1
d_call: TRBD1
v_call: TRBV2
cdr3_aa: CASSLGGQGMNTEAFF
cdr3_nt: TGTGCCAGCAGTCTGGGGGGACAGGGAATGAACACTGAAGCTTTCTTT

clone_size: NA
j_call: TRBJ2-2
d_call: NA
v_call: TRBV15
cdr3_aa: CATSSPGSTDGELFF
cdr3_nt: TGTGCCACCAGCAGCCCCGGGAGCACGGACGGGGAGCTGTTTTTT

clone_size: NA
j_call: TRBJ2-1
d_call: NA
v_call: TRBV10-3
cdr3_aa: CAISGTSGEQFF
cdr3_nt: TGTGCCATCAGTGGAACTTCGGGTGAGCAGTTCTTC

clone_size: NA
j_call: TRBJ2-1
d_call: TRBD2
v_call: TRBV5-4
cdr3_aa: CASGRGEGQFF
cdr3_nt: TGTGCCAGCGGACGGGGGGAGGGGCAGTTCTTC

clone_size: NA
j_call: TRBJ2-5
d_call: TRBD2
v_call: TRBV9
cdr3_aa: CASSVGSGGAKETQYF
cdr3_nt: TGTGCCAGCAGCGTGGGTAGCGGGGGGGCTAAAGAGACCCAGTACTTC

clone_size: few
j_call: TRBJ2-1
d_call: TRBD2
v_call: TRBV4-1
cdr3_aa: CASSLAGDSEQFF
cdr3_nt: TGCGCCAGCAGCCTAGCGGGGGACAGTGAGCAGTTCTTC

clone_size: NA
j_call: TRBJ2-1
d_call: TRBD2
v_call: TRBV4-1
cdr3_aa: CASSHGAGDWNEQFF
cdr3_nt: TGCGCCAGCAGCCACGGAGCGGGGGACTGGAATGAGCAGTTCTTC

clone_size: few
j_call: TRBJ2-2
d_call: TRBD1
v_call: TRBV2
cdr3_aa: CASSGTPGTGRTGELFF
cdr3_nt: TGTGCCAGCAGCGGAACCCCCGGGACAGGGAGAACCGGGGAGCTGTTTTTT

clone_size: NA
j_call: TRBJ2-1
d_call: TRBD2
v_call: TRBV6-1
cdr3_aa: CASSAQSGGGYNEQFF
cdr3_nt: TGTGCCAGCAGTGCGCAAAGCGGGGGAGGGTACAATGAGCAGTTCTTC

clone_size: NA
j_call: TRBJ1-5
d_call: NA
v_call: TRBV5-6
cdr3_aa: CASSRGGYSNQPQHF
cdr3_nt: TGTGCCAGCAGCCGGGGGGGGTATAGCAATCAGCCCCAGCATTTT

clone_size: NA
j_call: TRBJ2-7
d_call: NA
v_call: TRBV5-1
cdr3_aa: CASSLAAGQPGEQYF
cdr3_nt: TGCGCCAGCAGCTTGGCTGCAGGGCAGCCCGGCGAGCAGTACTTC

clone_size: few
j_call: TRBJ1-1
d_call: NA
v_call: TRBV5-6
cdr3_aa: CASTKGGKAFF
cdr3_nt: TGTGCCAGCACCAAGGGGGGGAAAGCTTTCTTT

clone_size: NA
j_call: TRBJ1-5
d_call: NA
v_call: TRBV18
cdr3_aa: CASSVYQGSQNQPQHF
cdr3_nt: TGTGCCAGCTCGGTCTACCAGGGATCCCAAAATCAGCCCCAGCATTTT

clone_size: NA
j_call: TRBJ2-7
d_call: NA
v_call: TRBV19
cdr3_aa: CASSIGKGDYEQYF
cdr3_nt: TGTGCCAGTAGTATAGGGAAGGGAGACTACGAGCAGTACTTC

clone_size: NA
j_call: TRBJ1-1
d_call: TRBD1
v_call: TRBV5-1
cdr3_aa: CASSLGVLTGTARLMNTEAFF
cdr3_nt: TGCGCCAGCAGCTTGGGGGTACTAACCGGGACAGCGCGTCTTATGAACACTGAAGCTTTCTTT

clone_size: NA
j_call: TRBJ2-7
d_call: NA
v_call: TRBV7-6
cdr3_aa: CASSMAGTYEQYF
cdr3_nt: TGTGCCAGCAGCATGGCAGGAACCTACGAGCAGTACTTC

clone_size: NA
j_call: TRBJ1-1
d_call: TRBD1
v_call: TRBV29-1
cdr3_aa: CSLQGAVGTEAFF
cdr3_nt: TGCAGCTTACAGGGGGCTGTTGGCACTGAAGCTTTCTTT

clone_size: NA
j_call: TRBJ1-1
d_call: TRBD1
v_call: TRBV6-5
cdr3_aa: CASSRGQPMNTEAFF
cdr3_nt: TGTGCCAGCAGCAGGGGACAGCCTATGAACACTGAAGCTTTCTTT

clone_size: NA
j_call: TRBJ2-7
d_call: TRBD2
v_call: TRBV4-1
cdr3_aa: CASSRGLASIYEQYF
cdr3_nt: TGCGCCAGCAGCCGAGGACTAGCCTCCATTTACGAGCAGTACTTC

clone_size: NA
j_call: TRBJ2-7
d_call: TRBD2
v_call: TRBV7-2
cdr3_aa: CASSANPTSVSYEQYF
cdr3_nt: TGTGCCAGCAGCGCCAACCCCACTAGCGTCTCCTACGAGCAGTACTTC

clone_size: NA
j_call: TRBJ2-3
d_call: NA
v_call: TRBV19
cdr3_aa: CASRHPSTDTQYF
cdr3_nt: TGTGCCAGTAGACACCCTTCCACAGATACGCAGTATTTT

clone_size: NA
j_call: TRBJ2-7
d_call: TRBD2
v_call: TRBV5-1
cdr3_aa: CASSLEGSGISYEQYF
cdr3_nt: TGCGCCAGCAGCTTGGAGGGTAGCGGGATATCCTACGAGCAGTACTTC

clone_size: NA
j_call: TRBJ1-2
d_call: NA
v_call: TRBV28
cdr3_aa: CASSPDRLNYGYTF
cdr3_nt: TGTGCCAGCAGTCCCGACAGGCTTAACTATGGCTACACCTTC

clone_size: once
j_call: TRBJ1-1
d_call: NA
v_call: TRBV5-1
cdr3_aa: CASSLGRGISTEAFF
cdr3_nt: TGCGCCAGCAGCTTGGGTCGGGGTATCAGCACTGAAGCTTTCTTT

clone_size: NA
j_call: TRBJ1-3
d_call: NA
v_call: TRBV2
cdr3_aa: CASIGVKSGNTIYF
cdr3_nt: TGTGCCAGCATCGGGGTAAAATCTGGAAACACCATATATTTT

clone_size: NA
j_call: TRBJ1-6
d_call: NA
v_call: TRBV18
cdr3_aa: CASSPNSDNSPLHF
cdr3_nt: TGTGCCAGCTCACCAAATAGCGATAATTCACCCCTCCACTTT

clone_size: NA
j_call: TRBJ2-7
d_call: TRBD1
v_call: TRBV2
cdr3_aa: CASRPTRRTGDEQYF
cdr3_nt: TGTGCCAGCAGGCCAACCAGGCGGACAGGGGACGAGCAGTACTTC

clone_size: few
j_call: TRBJ1-1
d_call: TRBD1
v_call: TRBV6-1
cdr3_aa: CASSPTGPVDTEAFF
cdr3_nt: TGTGCCAGCAGCCCGACAGGGCCCGTGGACACTGAAGCTTTCTTT

clone_size: once
j_call: TRBJ1-1
d_call: NA
v_call: TRBV7-9
cdr3_aa: CASITTPTGQNTEAFF
cdr3_nt: TGTGCCAGCATCACTACCCCGACAGGCCAGAACACTGAAGCTTTCTTT

clone_size: NA
j_call: TRBJ1-4
d_call: NA
v_call: TRBV4-2
cdr3_aa: CASSPSGGTTNEKLFF
cdr3_nt: TGTGCCAGCAGCCCCTCGGGTGGCACAACTAATGAAAAACTGTTTTTT

clone_size: NA
j_call: TRBJ1-1
d_call: NA
v_call: TRBV18
cdr3_aa: CASSWSEFQGANTEAFF
cdr3_nt: TGTGCCAGCTCATGGAGCGAGTTTCAAGGGGCAAACACTGAAGCTTTCTTT

clone_size: NA
j_call: TRBJ1-5
d_call: NA
v_call: TRBV4-1
cdr3_aa: CASSLGQNNQPQHF
cdr3_nt: TGCGCCAGCAGCCTAGGACAGAACAATCAGCCCCAGCATTTT

clone_size: NA
j_call: TRBJ2-2
d_call: NA
v_call: TRBV9
cdr3_aa: CASSVGSGELFF
cdr3_nt: TGTGCCAGCAGCGTGGGGAGCGGGGAGCTGTTTTTT

clone_size: NA
j_call: TRBJ2-3
d_call: TRBD2
v_call: TRBV5-1
cdr3_aa: CASSLAVAGPDTQYF
cdr3_nt: TGCGCCAGCAGCTTGGCGGTAGCGGGGCCGGATACGCAGTATTTT

clone_size: NA
j_call: TRBJ2-3
d_call: TRBD1
v_call: TRBV2
cdr3_aa: CASSKGGSSTITQYF
cdr3_nt: TGTGCCAGCAGTAAAGGGGGCTCATCCACAATTACGCAGTATTTT

clone_size: few
j_call: TRBJ1-5
d_call: TRBD1
v_call: TRBV19
cdr3_aa: CASSTRDRAPKPQHF
cdr3_nt: TGTGCCAGTAGTACCCGGGACAGGGCTCCCAAACCCCAGCATTTT

clone_size: NA
j_call: TRBJ2-2
d_call: TRBD1
v_call: TRBV7-6
cdr3_aa: CASSPGQARTGELFF
cdr3_nt: TGTGCCAGCAGCCCTGGACAGGCGCGGACCGGGGAGCTGTTTTTT

clone_size: NA
j_call: TRBJ2-7
d_call: NA
v_call: TRBV27
cdr3_aa: CASSHSTITYEQYF
cdr3_nt: TGTGCCAGCAGTCATTCGACTATTACCTACGAGCAGTACTTC

clone_size: NA
j_call: TRBJ2-5
d_call: NA
v_call: TRBV28
cdr3_aa: CASSWYSGQETQYF
cdr3_nt: TGTGCCAGCAGTTGGTACAGCGGCCAAGAGACCCAGTACTTC